This T cell receptor (beta chain) was captured by sequencing in a study of T cells in Graves' hyperthyroidism and ophthalmopathy. Study-level findings and limits: Peripheral blood also featured most of the thyroid clonotypes expanded above 0.001.

Each patient was aged 18 to 65 and had newly diagnosed hyperthyroidism of under 2 months' duration. Diagnoses were made from clinical symptoms, serum measures (thyroxine and TRAb), thyroid ultrasound and orbital computed tomography. Amplification of TCR beta CDR3 regions was performed using RNA transcripts as template. The HTBI set primed first-round TCR CDR3 RT-PCR. One entry per CDR3 protein results from TCRdb running MiXCR on the multiplex PCR reads. The table lists hundreds of thousands of distinct CDR3 sequences, about 45% of them singletons. This CDR3 has 17 amino acids. V was clipped by 7 bases and J by 5 bases; unmatched bases: 12. Germline V gene sequence: CDR1 KGHDR, CDR2 SFDVKD. A note on this clonotype: Its antigen is not identified.

The origin of this receptor is a woman aged 18-35 years with Graves' hyperthyroidism. Sequenced material: peripheral blood or thyroid tissue (not recorded which). The chain combines TRBV24-1 with TRBJ2-7; 14 nucleotides line up with TRBD2. The CDR3 coding sequence is TGTGCCACCAGCGAGATGGGGGGACTAGCGGGAGTCCACGAGCAGTACTTC. Its translation: CATSEMGGLAGVHEQYF.